The next 22 T cell receptor beta chains were all read from a single sample in a study of blood T cell repertoires in COVID-19. Sequencing used immunoSEQ multiplex PCR; TCRdb keeps in-frame clones, though not all of them. Among some 94,000 clones listed, about four fifths were seen once. Sequencing was carried out using peripheral blood. These receptor sequences come from a man between 70 and 80 years old with active or convalescent COVID-19.

The chain is built from TRBV11-2 and TRBJ1-3; D gene uncertain. The CDR3 covers 13 residues. V was pared by 1 base and J by 6 bases, with 7 bases between. Germline V gives CDR1 SGHAT, CDR2 FQNNGV. For the CDR3, the DNA is TGTGCCAGCAGCTTAGGGCCATTAAACACCATATATTTT. Its protein is CASSLGPLNTIYF.

This chain links TRBV28 with TRBJ2-1; 8 nucleotides line up with TRBD2. Looked up from germline, CDR1 is MDHEN and CDR2 is SYDVKM. V was clipped by 5 bases and J by 7 bases; unmatched bases: 13. This CDR3 contains 16 residues. The DNA for the CDR3 is TGTGCCAGCAGTAAGGGAGCGAGCGGGGGTAGGAATGAGCAGTTCTTC. This translates into CASSKGASGGRNEQFF.

This chain connects TRBV10-3 to TRBJ1-6; TRBD1 might be the D (6 bases). The CDR3 is made up of 14 amino acids. With 7 bases removed from V and 9 bases from J, the gap between germline ends came to 16 bases. CDR1 and CDR2 from the germline V gene are ENHRY and SYGVKD. CDR3 protein: CAIKGESPGSPLHF. In DNA, the CDR3 is TGTGCCATCAAGGGGGAATCCCCAGGTTCACCCCTCCACTTT.

J is TRBJ2-1 and V is TRBV3-1 (or the pseudogene TRBV3-2); 9 bases agree with TRBD1. The CDR3 has 16 amino acids. The ends lost 4 bases at V and 12 bases at J; junction bases unmatched: 16. CDR1 and CDR2 (germline): LGHDT, YNNKEL (reference sequence). CDR3 amino acids: CASSLTAGTGRSGQFF. For the CDR3, the DNA is TGTGCCAGCAGCCTGACCGCCGGGACAGGGAGGTCAGGGCAGTTCTTC.

This clone was recorded only once. This CDR3 is CASRNRGGIGEKLFF. DNA for the CDR3: TGTGCCAGCAGGAACCGAGGGGGCATCGGTGAAAAACTGTTTTTT. The gene calls are TRBV28 and TRBJ1-4; the match to TRBD1 covers 7 bases. V trimming: 6 bases; J trimming: 7 bases; junction bases outside the gene matches: 11. Germline V CDR1 and CDR2: MDHEN, SYDVKM. The CDR3 totals 15 residues. Full variable domain (remainder filled in from reference TRBV28 and TRBJ1-4): DVKVTQSSRYLVKRTGEKVFLECVQDMDHENMFWYRQDPGLGLRLIYFSYDVKMKEKGDIPEGYSVSREKKERFSLILESASTNQTSMYLCASRNRGGIGEKLFFGSGTQLSVL.

This chain uses TRBV6-5 with TRBJ2-2, with D maybe TRBD1 (5 bases). V was trimmed by 6 bases and J by 4 bases, leaving 12 bases between them. The CDR3 has 14 amino acids. The germline V gene has CDR1 MNHEY and CDR2 SVGAGI. The CDR3 loop reads CASRRDRSTGELFF. DNA for the CDR3: TGTGCCAGCAGACGCGACAGATCCACCGGGGAGCTGTTTTTT.

V usage is TRBV6-5 and J usage is TRBJ2-3; D is perhaps TRBD1 (6 bases). The V end lost 3 bases, the J end lost 2 bases, and 15 bases lay between the germline ends. The CDR3 consists of 16 residues. In germline, CDR1 is MNHEY, CDR2 SVGAGI. Written as DNA, the CDR3 is TGTGCCAGCAGTTATTCGCAGGGGTCGTACACAGATACGCAGTATTTT. Translated, it gives CASSYSQGSYTDTQYF.

The V gene is TRBV19, the J gene TRBJ1-4, with a tentative D call TRBD1 (6 bases). The V gene's germline CDR1 is LNHDA and CDR2 SQIVND (reference sequence). V was trimmed by 7 bases and J by 14 bases, leaving 17 bases between them. This CDR3 spans 12 amino acids. This chain's CDR3 is CASTLGGARLFF. As DNA, the CDR3 is TGTGCCAGTACCCTAGGGGGGGCACGGCTGTTTTTT.

The chain recombines TRBV28 with TRBJ1-2, with D perhaps TRBD1 (6 bases). V was trimmed by 5 bases and J by 7 bases, leaving 23 bases between them. This CDR3 is built from 16 residues. Germline-derived CDR1 and CDR2 are MDHEN and SYDVKM. The CDR3 loop reads CASSPPRTGSAGGYTF. The DNA of the CDR3 is TGTGCCAGCAGTCCCCCCCGAACAGGGAGTGCTGGTGGCTACACCTTC.

The chain uses TRBV2 and TRBJ2-2, with 12 bases identical to TRBD1. The CDR3 has 14 residues. The germline CDR1 and CDR2 sequences are SNHLY and FYNNEI. The CDR3 sequence is CAGQGALDTGELFF. The CDR3 nucleotides read TGTGCGGGACAGGGGGCGCTGGACACCGGGGAGCTGTTTTTT.

The chain uses TRBV18 and TRBJ2-3; weak D call: TRBD2 (6 bases). Trimming left V 4 bases short and J 4 bases short, with 12 bases between. This CDR3 spans 14 amino acids. CDR1 and CDR2 from the germline V gene are KGHSH and LQKENI. The chain's CDR3 is CASSRGPGADTQYF. The DNA for the CDR3 is TGTGCCAGCTCACGGGGCCCGGGGGCAGATACGCAGTATTTT.

The chain joins TRBV3-1 (or the pseudogene TRBV3-2) to TRBJ2-2; D is ambiguous. V lost 0 bases, J lost 4 bases, and 12 bases lay in between. Germline V CDR1 and CDR2: LGHDT, YNNKEL (reference sequence). The CDR3 runs to 16 residues. The CDR3 region is CASSQDLAVRTGELFF. The CDR3 DNA follows: TGTGCCAGCAGCCAAGACCTGGCTGTTCGCACCGGGGAGCTGTTTTTT.

The chain is built from TRBV12-1 and TRBJ2-5; TRBD1, the D gene given by the table, was not confirmed from the DNA. TRBV12-1 is noted as a pseudogene. This CDR3 spans 15 amino acids. In DNA form, the CDR3 reads TGTGCCAGCAGCTTGCCGGGACAGGGAAAGGAGACCCAGTACTTC. Translated: CASSLPGQGKETQYF.

The CDR3 protein is CASSPRQDLLSGNTIYF. The CDR3 DNA reads TGTGCCAGCAGCCCCAGACAGGACCTTCTCTCTGGAAACACCATATATTTT. The chain joins TRBV14 to TRBJ1-3; weak D call: TRBD1 (6 bases). Trimming shortened V by 4 bases and J by 0 bases, and 16 bases separated the two germline ends. This CDR3 has 17 amino acids. Germline assignment: CDR1 SGHDN and CDR2 FVKESK. Full variable domain (missing parts from reference TRBV14 and TRBJ1-3): EAGVTQFPSHSVIEKGQTVTLRCDPISGHDNLYWYRRVMGKEIKFLLHFVKESKQDESGMPNNRFLAERTGGTYSTLKVQPAELEDSGVYFCASSPRQDLLSGNTIYFGEGSWLTVV.

This clone showed up just a few times. This chain links TRBV9 with TRBJ1-6; no clear D. V was cut by 1 base and J by 7 bases, with 9 bases left in between. The CDR3 has 14 amino acids. CDR1 and CDR2 (germline): SGDLS, YYNGEE. In DNA form, the CDR3 reads TGTGCCAGCAGCGTATCCGGGGTGAATTCACCCCTCCACTTT. Its protein product is CASSVSGVNSPLHF.

The rearrangement joins TRBV4-1 to TRBJ2-5; the D gene is possibly TRBD2 (6 bases). Looked up from germline, CDR1 is MGHRA and CDR2 is YSYEKL. This CDR3 has 16 residues. With 1 base removed from V and 1 base from J, the gap between germline ends came to 13 bases. CDR3 protein: CASSQVGGAPQETQYF. CDR3 DNA sequence: TGCGCCAGCAGCCAAGTAGGAGGGGCGCCCCAAGAGACCCAGTACTTC.

This chain joins TRBV5-1 and TRBJ2-7; 11 bases map to TRBD1. The CDR3 loop spans 15 amino acids. Germline trimming cut 4 bases from V and 5 bases from J; bases unmatched to any gene: 8. Germline V lookup: CDR1 SGHRS, CDR2 YFSETQ. This CDR3 is CASSRGTGGLHEQYF. The CDR3 DNA reads as TGCGCCAGCAGCCGAGGGACAGGGGGACTTCACGAGCAGTACTTC.

The chain combines TRBV28 with TRBJ1-3, with TRBD1 identical over 7 bases. The germline gives CDR1 MDHEN, CDR2 SYDVKM. V lost 1 base and J lost 4; bases outside the gene matches: 4. The length of the CDR3 is 15 residues. The CDR3 nucleotides read TGTGCCAGCAGTTTATACAGGGGTCTAGGAAACACCATATATTTT. It is translated as CASSLYRGLGNTIYF.

The gene calls are TRBV9 and TRBJ2-3; D gene uncertain. V lost 0 bases, J lost 2 bases, and 4 bases lay in between. Germline V CDR1 and CDR2: SGDLS, YYNGEE. This CDR3 comprises 13 residues. In DNA, the CDR3 is TGTGCCAGCAGCGTAGCCCTCACAGATACGCAGTATTTT. Translating gives CASSVALTDTQYF.

The rearrangement links TRBV6-4 to TRBJ1-2; D call uncertain. Germline V CDR1 and CDR2: MRHNA, SNTAGT. V lost 10 bases, J lost 5 bases, and 17 bases lay in between. The CDR3 loop spans 13 amino acids. CDR3 sequence: CATIRGLGYGYTF. DNA of the CDR3: TGTGCCACCATTCGTGGGCTTGGATATGGCTACACCTTC.

The chain employs TRBV2 and TRBJ1-6; 10 bases align to TRBD1. This CDR3 has 14 residues. Germline-derived CDR1 and CDR2 are SNHLY and FYNNEI. With 7 bases clipped from V and 9 bases from J, the junction kept 6 bases outside the gene matches. The CDR3 protein is CASTVGTGVSPLHF. Written as DNA, the CDR3 is TGTGCCAGCACCGTCGGGACAGGGGTTTCACCCCTCCACTTT.

About this clone: Other DNA variants within this sample encode the same CDR3. J is TRBJ1-6 and V is TRBV27; 9 bases line up with TRBD1. V dropped 5 bases and J dropped 7; count of bases not matched to a gene: 6. The CDR3 loop spans 15 amino acids. Germline assignment: CDR1 MNHEY and CDR2 SMNVEV (reference sequence). The CDR3 DNA sequence: TGTGCCAGCAGTCCCACGGACAGGGGAAATTCACCCCTCCACTTT. As protein: CASSPTDRGNSPLHF.